These T cell receptor beta chains were read from a single sample in a study of blood T cell repertoires in COVID-19. Produced via immunoSEQ multiplex PCR; TCRdb's table is partial and in-frame only. The table has some 130,000 clones, about four fifths seen once. The sequenced material came from peripheral blood. The receptors originated from a man in his forties with active or convalescent COVID-19. Both conserved end residues are part of each CDR3. Each record gives: CDR3 length, V gene, CDR3 protein.

length: 16
V: TRBV5-1
CDR3: CASSFGGRQGGNEQFF

length: 16
V: TRBV19
CDR3: CASSPSGGQGREKLFF

length: 15
V: TRBV6-2/TRBV6-3
CDR3: CASSLQGPSGNTIYF

length: 15
V: TRBV5-1
CDR3: CASSLGGDSNSPLHF

length: 15
V: TRBV10-3
CDR3: CAISGPGEHAGELFF

length: 15
V: TRBV5-1
CDR3: CASSSSGVSGNTIYF

length: 15
V: TRBV5-1
CDR3: CASSPDRGSYNEQFF

length: 16
V: TRBV10-2
CDR3: CANVGTSGRIYNEQFF

length: 13
V: TRBV7-3
CDR3: CASSSGFTGELFF

length: 17
V: TRBV18
CDR3: CASSPPEGLPSGNTIYF

length: 15
V: TRBV6-5
CDR3: CASSYRKQGFGGYTF

length: 15
V: TRBV6-5
CDR3: CASSYDLGGRNTIYF

length: 17
V: TRBV5-5
CDR3: CASSSQPRDTTYNEQFF

length: 14
V: TRBV7-9
CDR3: CASSRGGGEDTQYF

length: 13
V: TRBV24-1
CDR3: CATSRGNTGELFF

length: 13
V: TRBV7-2
CDR3: CASSSLPGETQYF

length: 15
V: TRBV7-2
CDR3: CASSLGSRGNSPLHF

length: 19
V: TRBV6-2/TRBV6-3
CDR3: CASSYALAGGLTSTDTQYF

length: 15
V: TRBV7-9
CDR3: CASSWGTGGNSPLHF

length: 15
V: TRBV30
CDR3: CAWSPGQGAGEKLFF

length: 19
V: TRBV4-1
CDR3: CASSQGTERGGRMNTEAFF

length: 17
V: TRBV7-6
CDR3: CASSLGRGGGSYNEQFF

length: 13
V: TRBV12-3/TRBV12-4
CDR3: CASSLGRSGELFF

length: 14
V: TRBV6-5
CDR3: CASSPGHSNQPQHF

length: 14
V: TRBV30
CDR3: CAWDLGLAGETQYF

length: 14
V: TRBV6-1
CDR3: CASSEARPNQPQHF

length: 12
V: TRBV12-3/TRBV12-4
CDR3: CASSEQGPEAFF

length: 17
V: TRBV6-4
CDR3: CASRLAIQGACTDTQYF

length: 16
V: TRBV7-2
CDR3: CASSFRRGGTGNEQFF

length: 13
V: TRBV25-1
CDR3: CASSVSGEGKLFF

length: 14
V: TRBV4-3
CDR3: CASSQVGGTGELFF

length: 15
V: TRBV7-7
CDR3: CASSAAEVVTGELFF

length: 13
V: TRBV7-3
CDR3: CASSQQKNTEAFF

length: 15
V: TRBV5-6
CDR3: CASSPRATGDTEAFF

length: 14
V: TRBV10-3
CDR3: CAIRGREPGNTIYF

length: 15
V: TRBV3-1/TRBV3-2
CDR3: CASSQFRLGDNEQFF

length: 15
V: TRBV7-3
CDR3: CASSSQGGLYNEQFF

length: 15
V: TRBV5-4
CDR3: CASSLDGTGGHEQFF

length: 15
V: TRBV6-2/TRBV6-3
CDR3: CASSPTGGITGELFF

length: 15
V: TRBV11-2
CDR3: CASSLFWGVNTEAFF

length: 12
V: TRBV3-1/TRBV3-2
CDR3: CASSQSDYGYTF

length: 14
V: TRBV6-5
CDR3: CASIKAGGDYGYTF

length: 17
V: TRBV19
CDR3: CARTGTGGPFDQETQYF

length: 15
V: TRBV5-1
CDR3: CASSFQGARDEKLFF

length: 15
V: TRBV6-5
CDR3: CASSSPPGQQETQYF

length: 15
V: TRBV6-1
CDR3: CASSENRQSSYEQYF

length: 14
V: TRBV9
CDR3: CASSVDTGNTEAFF

length: 14
V: TRBV10-3
CDR3: CAISERQGGDEQFF

length: 12
V: TRBV30
CDR3: CAWGAGSGTQYF

length: 14
V: TRBV11-2
CDR3: CASRTGTMNTEAFF

length: 13
V: TRBV18
CDR3: CASSPQGFNEQYF

length: 15
V: TRBV2
CDR3: CASRGRQEMNTEAFF